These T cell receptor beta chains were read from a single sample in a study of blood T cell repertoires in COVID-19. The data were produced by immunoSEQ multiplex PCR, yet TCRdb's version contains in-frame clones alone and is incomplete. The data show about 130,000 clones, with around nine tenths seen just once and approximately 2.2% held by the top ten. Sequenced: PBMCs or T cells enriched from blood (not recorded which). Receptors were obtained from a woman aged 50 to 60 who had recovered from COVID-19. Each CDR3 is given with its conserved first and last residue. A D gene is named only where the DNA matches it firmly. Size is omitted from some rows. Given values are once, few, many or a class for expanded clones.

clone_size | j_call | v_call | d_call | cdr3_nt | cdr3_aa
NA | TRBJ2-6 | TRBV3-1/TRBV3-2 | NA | TGTGCCAGCAGCCAAGGGGGCCCTGGGGCCAACGTCCTGACTTTC | CASSQGGPGANVLTF
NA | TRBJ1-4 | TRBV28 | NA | TGTGCCAGCAGTTCGGGAGGTACGCGTGAAAAACTGTTTTTT | CASSSGGTREKLFF
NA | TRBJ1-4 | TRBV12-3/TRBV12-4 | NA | TGTGCCAGCAGTTTAGAGGGGAATGAAAAACTGTTTTTT | CASSLEGNEKLFF
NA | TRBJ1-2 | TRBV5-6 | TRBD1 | TGTGCCAGCAGCTTGGGGACAGGGAACTATGGCTACACCTTC | CASSLGTGNYGYTF
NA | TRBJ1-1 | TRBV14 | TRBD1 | TGTGCCAGCAGCCAAGAGAGGGGGACAGGAGGTCACACTGAAGCTTTCTTT | CASSQERGTGGHTEAFF
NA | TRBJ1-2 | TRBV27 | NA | TGTGCCAGCAGTTATCAGGGCCTCGGGTATGGCTACACCTTC | CASSYQGLGYGYTF
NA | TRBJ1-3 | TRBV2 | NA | TGTGCCAGCAGTGCCGGCGGCGCCACCATATATTTT | CASSAGGATIYF
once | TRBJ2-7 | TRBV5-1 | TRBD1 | TGCGCTAGTGGTCGACAGGGAGAATCCCACGAGCAGTACTTC | CASGRQGESHEQYF
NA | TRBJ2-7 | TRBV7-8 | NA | TGTGCCAGCAGCTCGATAAGACAGGAGAAACCCTACGAGCAGTACTTC | CASSSIRQEKPYEQYF
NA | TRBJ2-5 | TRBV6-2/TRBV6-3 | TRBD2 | TGTGCCAGCAGTTTAGCGGGGGCCGGTCAAGAGACCCAGTACTTC | CASSLAGAGQETQYF
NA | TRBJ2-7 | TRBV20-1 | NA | TGCAGTGCTAGTCTCTCGGACAGAACCTACGAGCAGTACTTC | CSASLSDRTYEQYF
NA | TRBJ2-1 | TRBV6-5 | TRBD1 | TGTGCCAGCAGTTACTCGATTAAGGGGGCGCGCAATGAGCAGTTCTTC | CASSYSIKGARNEQFF
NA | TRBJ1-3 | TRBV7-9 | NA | TGTGCCAGCAGGCCCGGGACAACGGACACCATATATTTT | CASRPGTTDTIYF
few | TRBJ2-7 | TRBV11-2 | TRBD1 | TGTGCCAGCAGCTGGGTAGGGACAGGGGGATCCTACGAGCAGTACTTC | CASSWVGTGGSYEQYF
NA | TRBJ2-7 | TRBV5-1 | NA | TGCGCCAGCAGCCTACTCCAGACAACTTACGAGCAGTACTTC | CASSLLQTTYEQYF
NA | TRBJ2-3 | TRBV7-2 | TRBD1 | TGTGCCAGCAGCTTGCAGGGGGCGGACACAGATACGCAGTATTTT | CASSLQGADTDTQYF
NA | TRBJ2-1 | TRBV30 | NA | TGTGCCTGGACCTTCCTGGCCAGGGGAATCTACAATGAGCAGTTCTTC | CAWTFLARGIYNEQFF
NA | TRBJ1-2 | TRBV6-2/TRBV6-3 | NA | TGTGCCAGCAGTTCGAAGCCGTACACCTTC | CASSSKPYTF
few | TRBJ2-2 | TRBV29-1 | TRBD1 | TGCAGCGTCGGACAGGGCTCCCACACCGGGGAGCTGTTTTTT | CSVGQGSHTGELFF
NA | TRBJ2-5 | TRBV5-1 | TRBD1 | TGCGCCAGCAGGCACGGACAGGTCGAGGAGACCCAGTACTTC | CASRHGQVEETQYF
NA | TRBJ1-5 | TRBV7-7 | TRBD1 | TGTGCTAGCAGCCAGCGGACAGGGGAGTCCTGTCAGCCCCAGCATTTT | CASSQRTGESCQPQHF
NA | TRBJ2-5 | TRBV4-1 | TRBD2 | TGCGCCAGCAGCCCGCAAGCAGCGGGGGACACAGAGACCCAGTACTTC | CASSPQAAGDTETQYF
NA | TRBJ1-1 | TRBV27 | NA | TGTGCCAGCAGTTCTTACTTGAACACTGAAGCTTTCTTT | CASSSYLNTEAFF
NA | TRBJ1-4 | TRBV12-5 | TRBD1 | TGTGCTAGTGGTTTGGCCGGGACAGGGGTTGAAAAACTGTTTTTT | CASGLAGTGVEKLFF
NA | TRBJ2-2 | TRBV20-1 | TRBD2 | TGCAGTGCTAGTATACGACTAGCCGCCGGGGAGCTGTTTTTT | CSASIRLAAGELFF
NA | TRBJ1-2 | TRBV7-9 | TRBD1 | TGTGCCAGCAGCTTGACAGGGTCGATTAGGTATGGCTACACCTTC | CASSLTGSIRYGYTF
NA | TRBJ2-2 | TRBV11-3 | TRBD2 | TGTGCCAGCAGCCTAGCGGGGGGGGCCGGGGAGCTGTTTTTT | CASSLAGGAGELFF
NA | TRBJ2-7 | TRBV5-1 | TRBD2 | TGCGCCAGCAGCTTACGGCGGGGGGGCTACGAGCAGTACTTC | CASSLRRGGYEQYF
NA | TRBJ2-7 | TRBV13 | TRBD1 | TGTGCCAGCAGCTTAGATCGGGACAGGGTTCTAGGCGCCTACGAGCAGTACTTC | CASSLDRDRVLGAYEQYF
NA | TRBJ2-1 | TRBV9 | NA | TGTGCCAGCAGCGTAGAGGGGTTATCCTACAATGAGCAGTTCTTC | CASSVEGLSYNEQFF
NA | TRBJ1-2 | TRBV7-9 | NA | TGTGCCAGCAGCTTAGGGTCCGGGAATGGCTACACCTTC | CASSLGSGNGYTF
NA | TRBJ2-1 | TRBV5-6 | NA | TGTGCCAGCTTTAGAGGGAGCTCCTACAATGAGCAGTTCTTC | CASFRGSSYNEQFF
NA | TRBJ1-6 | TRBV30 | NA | TGTGCCTGGAGTGCCGCGAGCTCCTATAATTCACCCCTCCACTTT | CAWSAASSYNSPLHF
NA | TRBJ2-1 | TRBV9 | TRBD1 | TGTGCCAGCAGCGGCCTGGGACAGTTCTCCTACAATGAGCAGTTCTTC | CASSGLGQFSYNEQFF
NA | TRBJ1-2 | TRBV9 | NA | TGTGCCAGCAGCGGTGCAGGGGCAAACTATGGCTACACCTTC | CASSGAGANYGYTF
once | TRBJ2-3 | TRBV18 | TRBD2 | TGTGCCAGCTCACCAACGACGGCTAGCGGGGGCTATTCGACAGATACGCAGTATTTT | CASSPTTASGGYSTDTQYF
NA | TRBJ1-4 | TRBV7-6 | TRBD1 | TGTGCCAGCAGCCGGGACAGTTATAATGAAAAACTGTTTTTT | CASSRDSYNEKLFF
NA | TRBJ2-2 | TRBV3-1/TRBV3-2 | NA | TGTGCCAGCAGTAGTCCGGGTTACACCGGGGAGCTGTTTTTT | CASSSPGYTGELFF
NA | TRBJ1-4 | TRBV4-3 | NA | TGCGCCAGCAGCCAAGGGGGGAGGCCAACTAATGAAAAACTGTTTTTT | CASSQGGRPTNEKLFF
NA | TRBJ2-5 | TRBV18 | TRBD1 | TGTGCCAGCTCCCCTGACTACCGATTAACAGGGGACGAGACCCAGTACTTC | CASSPDYRLTGDETQYF
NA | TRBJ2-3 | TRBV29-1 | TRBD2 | TGCAGCGTTGAATATCTAGCGGGGGGAGAGGCAGATACGCAGTATTTT | CSVEYLAGGEADTQYF
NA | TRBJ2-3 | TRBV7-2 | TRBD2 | TGTGCCAGCAGCGCAGGGCTAGCGGGGGGGCCATGGGATACGCAGTATTTT | CASSAGLAGGPWDTQYF
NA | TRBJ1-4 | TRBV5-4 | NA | TGTGCCAGCAGCTCTGGCAGTGAAAAACTGTTTTTT | CASSSGSEKLFF
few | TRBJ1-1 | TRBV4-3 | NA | TGCGCCAGCAGCCAAGATTTCTGGGCGGGGGCTGAAGCTTTCTTT | CASSQDFWAGAEAFF
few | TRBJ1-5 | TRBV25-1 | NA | TGTGCCAGCAGAGGGGTGAGCAATCAGCCCCAGCATTTT | CASRGVSNQPQHF
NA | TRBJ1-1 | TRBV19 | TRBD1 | TGTGCCAGCCTTGGGACAGGACTTATGAACACTGAAGCTTTCTTT | CASLGTGLMNTEAFF
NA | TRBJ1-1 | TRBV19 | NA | TGTGCCAGTACCCCGGCGGTCATGAACACTGAAGCTTTCTTT | CASTPAVMNTEAFF